This TCR beta chain was found in a study of blood T cell repertoires in COVID-19. Looking at the study overall: Nucleic acid was either cDNA or gDNA, and it came from T cells, B-cell-depleted T cells, or PBMCs.

This clone was picked up one time. Symptom resolution, clearance, or two negative PCRs marked the recovered donors of Cohort 3. The V end was cut by 7 bases, the J end by 0 bases, with 10 bases between. Germline lookup yields CDR1 SNHLY and CDR2 FYNNEI. The CDR3 spans 13 residues. Original analysis: Amplifying reference gene primers gave estimates of nucleated cell counts. This table comes from immunoSEQ multiplex PCR, and its TCRdb copy is limited to in-frame clones, with some not included. That table furnishes V, J and clone size, whereas the DNA furnished D and trimming. The sample consists of approximately 200,000 clones, 70% to 90% of them appearing once.

Sequencing input: PBMCs or T cells enriched from blood (not recorded which). V usage is TRBV2 and J usage is TRBJ2-7, with D possibly being TRBD2 (5 bases). This receptor was obtained from a man in his forties who had recovered from COVID-19. The CDR3 DNA reads TGTGCCAGCATCTTCCGGGACTCCTACGAGCAGTACTTC. Residues: CASIFRDSYEQYF.